These 5 T cell receptor beta chains share one sample of origin, sequenced in a study of CXCR3-negative and CXCR3-positive naive CD8 T cells (dated by TCRdb to between 2017 and 2020). Study-level results and caveats: Compared with CXCR3-negative naive cells, CXCR3-positive naive cells had TRB CDR3s with higher hydrophobicity (lower Kidera factor 4), lower energy, and higher strength and volume indices.

TCRdb shows the sequencer as NextSeq 550. The Human TCR Profiling Kit (MiLaboratory) was used to make UMI-labeled 5' RACE TRB cDNA libraries. TCRdb reprocessed the sequencing reads and holds a single record per CDR3 protein sequence, with no DNA. The record for this sample contains over 95,000 distinct CDR3 sequences. Less than 0.4% of the sample goes to the ten largest clones. Their target antigens are unknown. Material: naive CXCR3+ CD8+ T cells from blood. The sample's cell subset or site label is to be understood as: CD45RO-CCR7+CD27+CD95- naive CD8+ T cells expressing CXCR3 (TNR3+). The source of these receptors is a human donor in good health. Some clones in this sample may be carry-over from other donors' samples.

The chain combines TRBV28 with TRBJ2-7; TCRdb outputs TRBD1, but without DNA this stays unchecked. The CDR3 sequence is 16 residues long. From germline, CDR1 is MDHEN and CDR2 SYDVKM. CDR3 in amino acids: CASSPRTLLRAYEQYF. The full variable domain, completed using reference TRBV28 and TRBJ2-7, is DVKVTQSSRYLVKRTGEKVFLECVQDMDHENMFWYRQDPGLGLRLIYFSYDVKMKEKGDIPEGYSVSREKKERFSLILESASTNQTSMYLCASSPRTLLRAYEQYFGPGTRLTVT.

This chain uses TRBV7-8 with TRBJ2-1. The germline gives CDR1 SGHVS, CDR2 FQNEAQ. The CDR3 loop spans 14 amino acids. CDR3 protein: CASSLDFSYNEQFF.

The rearrangement links TRBV7-3 to TRBJ2-1; TCRdb picks TRBD2, but there is no DNA to check that call. CDR1 SGHTA and CDR2 FQGTGA come from the germline V gene. This CDR3 has 17 amino acids. The CDR3: CASSLTSAVNPYNEQFF. The whole variable domain, filled in from reference TRBV7-3 and TRBJ2-1, reads GAGVSQTPSNKVTEKGKYVELRCDPISGHTALYWYRQSLGQGPEFLIYFQGTGAADDSGLPNDRFFAVRPEGSVSTLKIQRTERGDSAVYLCASSLTSAVNPYNEQFFGPGTRLTVL.

The rearrangement joins TRBV7-7 to TRBJ2-2; TCRdb indicates TRBD1, and absent DNA this call remains unverified. From germline, CDR1 is SSHAT and CDR2 FNYEAQ (reference sequence). CDR3 size: 16 residues. CDR3 loop: CASSSIPGAMGGELFF.

The chain has TRBV20-1 and TRBJ2-1; the D call of TRBD2 rests on TCRdb alone, since no DNA is present to check it. The CDR3 loop spans 14 amino acids. Germline-derived CDR1 and CDR2 are DFQATT and SNEGSKA (reference sequence). CDR3 sequence reads: CSASVMRTRNEQFF.